This T cell receptor (beta chain) was recovered during a study of blood T cell repertoires in COVID-19 (dated by TCRdb to 2018 to 2020). For the wider study: Samples from collaborators originated in the United States, Italy and Spain and spanned both the acute and convalescent phases of COVID-19. The material from the prospective study consisted of cDNA or gDNA derived from T cells, B-cell-depleted T cells, or PBMCs. Subjects who had been exposed to COVID-19, were actively infected with it, or had recovered from it provided the deeply sampled blood TCRbeta repertoires that made up the dataset. The repertoires were made available in a free public database intended to serve as a resource for research on the immune response to SARS-CoV-2. The samples were drawn from the first 160 participants of the ongoing ImmuneRACE study and from more than 1,000 subjects provided by 6 global collaborators. The sample metadata nearly always contained a de-identified subject ID, COVID-19 status, age in years and sex. HLA class I and class II types, where available, came from metadata supplied by the sample provider rather than from assay-based typing.

The immunoSEQ Assay, a bias-controlled multiplex PCR, was used to amplify TCRbeta CDR3 regions from genomic DNA. From the authors' description of their analysis: The number of nucleated cells in each sample was estimated by amplification of reference gene primers within the assay. To quantify the absolute abundance of each unique TCRbeta CDR3 rearrangement, sequence reads were collapsed and filtered. For each sample, productive Simpson clonality was calculated by taking the square root of Simpson's diversity index across productive rearrangements. TCRdb took over this immuneACCESS table, retaining in-frame rearrangements with V and J assigned. Such tables are incomplete; in checked studies, under half of the missing clones stem from an unresolved V gene, and the remainder is unexplained. That table supplies the V and J calls and clone size; D and trimming were determined from the DNA. The sample data list 150,000 to 200,000 clones, and around four fifths of these were observed just once. Jointly, the top ten make up more than 4.5% of the sample.

What the study reported, not specific to this receptor: The amount of clinical and demographic metadata varied by source and participant and was provided uncurated.

Collaborating institutions collected whole blood in K2EDTA tubes following their own protocols. For TCRbeta analysis, collaborator samples were shipped as frozen whole blood, as isolated PBMCs, or as DNA extracted from either sample type. This clone was recorded a few times. Its cognate antigen has yet to be identified. It has no much larger one-base neighbor in the sample; base qualities were not kept. Sequencing was carried out using peripheral blood. This TCR came from a woman aged 25-40 years with acute or convalescent COVID-19.

The sequence in DNA is TGCGCCAGCCGGGAGGACGGGCTGAACACTGAAGCTTTCTTT. It encodes CASREDGLNTEAFF. The receptor chain draws on TRBV5-1 and TRBJ1-1; the D gene is unclear. The CDR3, cysteine through phenylalanine, is 14 amino acids long. Of all the DNA, just the CDR3 is kept, 42 bases in frame from base 1. V is clipped by 7 bases and J by 0 bases, and the sequence between their germline boundaries is 13 bases long. The germline V gene encodes CDR1 SGHRS and CDR2 YFSETQ.